This entry is about one T cell receptor beta chain. Its antigen is unidentified. This entry is derived from a study of cytomegalovirus exposure and HLA in healthy donors. For the study at large: T cells numbering some 170 million yielded some 110 million unique TCR beta sequences in an earlier analysis. An early data release held approximately 80 million unique TCRs from HLA-typed donors.

The V and J ends lost 4 bases and 7 bases respectively, with 10 bases between them. The CDR3 is 12 residues long. Germline V gene sequence: CDR1 SGHNT, CDR2 YENEEA. General study results and limits: Presence/absence results assume similar sequencing depth per donor, which may not hold.

Primers included in the PCR were 60 Vbeta and 13 Jbeta primers. Profiling relied on immunoSEQ multiplex PCR, and the TCRdb table lists in-frame clones only, not all of them. The sample lists 85,000 to 100,000 clones; around four fifths were seen once. This clonotype originated in a woman under 30 in good health and CMV-seropositive. The sample consisted of PBMCs. The chain links TRBV11-3 to TRBJ1-1; D is uncertain. The CDR3 DNA follows: TGTGCCAGCAGCTGGGGAGGAGGTGAAGCTTTCTTT. It specifies CASSWGGGEAFF.